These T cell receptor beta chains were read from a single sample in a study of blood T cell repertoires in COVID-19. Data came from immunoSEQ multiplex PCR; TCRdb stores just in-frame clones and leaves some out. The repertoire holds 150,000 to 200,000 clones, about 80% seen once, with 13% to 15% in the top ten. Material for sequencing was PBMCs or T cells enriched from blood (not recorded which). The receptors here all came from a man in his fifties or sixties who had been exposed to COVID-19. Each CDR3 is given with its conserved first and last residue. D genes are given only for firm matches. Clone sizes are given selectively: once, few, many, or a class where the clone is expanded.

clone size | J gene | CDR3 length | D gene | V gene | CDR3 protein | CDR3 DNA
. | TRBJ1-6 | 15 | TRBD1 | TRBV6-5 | CASRAGTGYNSPLHF | TGTGCCAGCAGAGCCGGGACAGGCTATAATTCACCCCTCCACTTT
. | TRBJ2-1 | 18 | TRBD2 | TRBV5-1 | CASSLILAGRSSYNEQFF | TGCGCCAGCAGCTTGATCCTAGCGGGAAGGAGCTCCTACAATGAGCAGTTCTTC
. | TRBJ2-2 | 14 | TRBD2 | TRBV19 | CASNSGSETGELFF | TGTGCCAGTAATAGCGGGAGTGAAACCGGGGAGCTGTTTTTT
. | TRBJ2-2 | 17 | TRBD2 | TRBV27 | CASRPWAGGPNTGELFF | TGTGCCAGCAGACCATGGGCGGGAGGGCCGAACACCGGGGAGCTGTTTTTT
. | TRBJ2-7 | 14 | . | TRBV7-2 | CASSTNPTSYEQYF | TGTGCCAGCAGCACAAACCCGACTTCCTACGAGCAGTACTTC
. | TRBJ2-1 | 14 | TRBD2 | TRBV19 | CASSMRGGGDEQFF | TGTGCCAGTAGTATGCGCGGGGGGGGCGATGAGCAGTTCTTC
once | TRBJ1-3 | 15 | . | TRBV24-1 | CATSDPRGSGNTIYF | TGTGCCACCAGTGATCCGCGGGGTTCTGGAAACACCATATATTTT
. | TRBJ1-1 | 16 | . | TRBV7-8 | CASSPTDRFWGTEAFF | TGTGCCAGCAGCCCCACCGACAGGTTCTGGGGCACTGAAGCTTTCTTT
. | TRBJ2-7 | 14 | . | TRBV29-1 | CSVTPPTGAYEQYF | TGCAGCGTTACTCCTCCTACCGGAGCCTACGAGCAGTACTTC
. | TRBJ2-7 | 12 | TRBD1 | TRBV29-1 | CSVRQGTHEQYF | TGCAGCGTAAGACAGGGGACGCACGAGCAGTACTTC